One and the same sample provided the 28 T cell receptor beta chains below, sequenced in a study of patients and donors after allogeneic stem cell transplantation. TCRdb re-analysed the RT-PCR reads in MiXCR, keeping a single row per CDR3 protein. The top ten hold about 13% of the sample, which has approximately 1,500 distinct CDR3 sequences, less than 25% seen once. Sequencing used blood, either unsorted or a sorted T cell fraction (not recorded which). The receptors here all came from a human donor who was either an allogeneic HSCT recipient or a stem cell or donor lymphocyte infusion donor (not recorded which). It is not recorded whose cells these are; they may come from a transplant donor.

This clonotype occurred a few times. This rearrangement joins TRBV3-1 to TRBJ2-7; D remains ambiguous. Germline V gene sequence: CDR1 LGHDT, CDR2 YNNKEL (reference sequence). Trimming took off 4 bases at V and 4 bases at J, with 5 bases between the two ends. The length of the CDR3 is 11 residues. CDR3 sequence (DNA): TGTGCCAGCAGCCTCGATTACGAGCAGTACTTC. It encodes CASSLDYEQYF.

This clonotype showed up just a few times. This rearrangement joins TRBV2 to TRBJ2-3, with D perhaps being TRBD1 or TRBD2 (6 bases each). The V gene's germline CDR1 is SNHLY and CDR2 FYNNEI. CDR3 length: 13 residues. V lost 7 bases, J lost 8 bases, and 16 bases lay in between. The CDR3 loop reads CASNPGAGGTQYF. In DNA form, the CDR3 reads TGTGCCAGCAATCCGGGGGCTGGGGGTACGCAGTATTTT.

J is TRBJ2-3 and V is TRBV5-5; possibly TRBD2 for D (6 bases). Trimming cost V 2 bases and J 1 base, with 11 bases left between them. This CDR3 has 15 residues. Germline CDR1 is SGHKS and CDR2 is YYEKEE (reference sequence). CDR3: CASSFDGGGTDTQYF. CDR3 DNA sequence: TGTGCCAGCAGCTTCGACGGAGGGGGCACAGATACGCAGTATTTT.

Within the sample, this clonotype is medium-sized. The chain combines TRBV30 with TRBJ1-1; D unresolved. V shed 2 bases and J shed 2 bases, with 9 bases lying between them. Germline-derived CDR1 and CDR2 are GTSNPN and SVGIG (reference sequence). This CDR3 has 13 amino acids. The DNA of the CDR3 is TGTGCCTGGAGTAAGGAGGGAAACACTGAAGCTTTCTTT. Protein product: CAWSKEGNTEAFF.

This clonotype is labeled large. The CDR3 spells CSVEGTGHWEQYF. In nucleotides, the CDR3 is TGCAGCGTTGAAGGAACAGGGCATTGGGAGCAGTACTTC. This chain uses TRBV29-1 with TRBJ2-7, with D perhaps TRBD1 (6 bases). The CDR3 runs 13 residues. The V and J ends lost 1 base and 7 bases respectively, with 14 bases between them. Germline assignment: CDR1 SQVTM and CDR2 ANQGSEA.

This clonotype qualifies as large. The rearrangement links TRBV7-3 to TRBJ2-1; TRBD2 matches at 10 bases. Germline CDR1 reads SGHTA; CDR2 reads FQGTGA. J was trimmed by 6 bases and V by 5 bases; bases with no gene match: 4. This CDR3 has 14 amino acids. The CDR3, as DNA: TGTGCCAGCAGCCGGACTAGCGGAGGCAATGAGCAGTTCTTC. Protein sequence: CASSRTSGGNEQFF.

This clonotype was recorded a few times. The chain joins TRBV11-3 to TRBJ2-2, with D tentatively TRBD2 (6 bases). The CDR3 totals 15 residues. The V and J ends lost 5 bases and 0 bases respectively, with 10 bases between them. Germline-derived CDR1 and CDR2 are SGHNT and YENEEA. The CDR3 DNA reads as TGTGCCAGCAGCCCCGGCGGGACGAACACCGGGGAGCTGTTTTTT. It translates to CASSPGGTNTGELFF.

Details on this clonotype: Germline is not matched at one junction end, which may reflect a read error. The chain has TRBV7-7 and TRBJ2-1; D may be TRBD2 (6 bases). The CDR3 runs to 14 residues. CDR1 is SSHAT and CDR2 is FNYEAQ in the germline V gene (reference sequence). CDR3 DNA sequence: TGTGCTAGCAGCTTAGACGAAGGGAGGCATGAGCAGTTCTTC. This codes for CASSLDEGRHEQFF.

The chain combines TRBV4-2 with TRBJ2-4, with TRBD2 matching over 14 bases. After removal of 4 bases from V and 4 bases from J, the junction contained 6 bases not matched to a gene. CDR3 length equals 17 residues. In germline, CDR1 is LGHNA, CDR2 YNFKEQ. The CDR3 reads CASSRGLAGDEKNIQYF. The CDR3, as DNA: TGTGCCAGCAGCCGGGGACTAGCGGGAGACGAGAAAAACATTCAGTACTTC.

Within the sample, this clonotype is large. The chain carries TRBV12-3 or TRBV12-4 and TRBJ2-5; D possibly corresponds to TRBD1 (6 bases). This CDR3 has 14 residues. V was shortened by 1 base and J by 3 bases, with 9 bases between the two germline ends. CDR3 residues: CASSLGQGKETQYF. CDR3 in DNA: TGTGCCAGCAGTTTAGGGCAGGGGAAAGAGACCCAGTACTTC.

This sequence joins TRBV5-1 and TRBJ2-1; D is unresolved. The CDR3 spans 17 residues. V lost 0 bases and J 7 bases, leaving 20 bases between the germline ends. Germline V gene data show CDR1 as SGHRS and CDR2 as YFSETQ. The CDR3: CASSLARTQTERNEQFF. CDR3 sequence (DNA): TGCGCCAGCAGCTTGGCAAGAACTCAGACGGAGAGGAATGAGCAGTTCTTC.

This chain uses TRBV12-2 with TRBJ2-2; no check of the table's D call, TRBD2, against the DNA was made. TRBV12-2 is a known pseudogene. The CDR3 length is 16 residues. In nucleotides, the CDR3 is TGTGCAAGTCGCTTTGGGGTAGCGGGGTGTCACGGGGAGCTGTTTTTT. It encodes CASRFGVAGCHGELFF.

This chain uses TRBV11-1 with TRBJ2-1; TRBD2 matches 10 bases. The CDR3 has 15 residues. V trimming: 4 bases; J trimming: 4 bases; junction bases outside the gene matches: 4. Germline assignment: CDR1 SGHAT and CDR2 FQDESV (reference sequence). The CDR3 DNA reads TGTGCCAGCAGCTCTTCTAGCGGGGGATACAATGAGCAGTTCTTC. Translating gives CASSSSSGGYNEQFF.

The chain uses TRBV5-5 and TRBJ2-3; TRBD1 aligns across 10 bases. J was trimmed by 10 bases and V by 4 bases; bases with no gene match: 9. Germline CDR1 is SGHKS and CDR2 is YYEKEE (reference sequence). The CDR3 has 14 amino acids. This CDR3 is CASSRDRGVGAQYF. For the CDR3, the DNA is TGTGCCAGCAGCCGGGACAGGGGCGTAGGTGCGCAGTATTTT.

Comments on this clonotype: One end of the junction varies from germline; a read error may be responsible. This chain uses TRBV28 with TRBJ1-2; possibly TRBD1 for D (5 bases). This CDR3 has 14 amino acids. Germline V gene sequence: CDR1 MDHEN, CDR2 SYDVKM. The CDR3 loop is CASSLDTGGYAYTF. As DNA, the CDR3 is TGTGCCAGCAGTCTGGACACGGGGGGGTATGCCTACACCTTC.

The chain carries TRBV7-2 and TRBJ1-1; the D is unclear. The V end lost 11 bases, the J end lost 1 base, and 14 bases lay between the germline ends. Germline CDR1 and CDR2: SGHTA and FQGNSA. This CDR3 has 13 amino acids. CDR3 nucleotides: TGTGCCTGGGGTCGACGGCAGAACACTGAAGCTTTCTTT. Translating gives CAWGRRQNTEAFF.

The chain is built from TRBV5-6 and TRBJ1-3, with no clear D. The CDR3 is made up of 12 amino acids. Germline values: CDR1 SGHDT, CDR2 YYEEEE. V lost 2 bases to trimming and J lost 4 bases, with 4 bases between them. CDR3 region: CASSFSGNTIYF. The DNA of the CDR3 is TGTGCCAGCAGCTTCTCCGGAAACACCATATATTTT.

The chain combines TRBV6-1 with TRBJ1-5; D uncertain. CDR1 and CDR2 from the germline V gene are MNHNS and SASEGT. The CDR3 covers 15 residues. V lost 6 bases, J lost 2 bases, and 14 bases lay in between. CDR3 loop: CASSSQPGGNQPQHF. In nucleotides, the CDR3 is TGTGCCAGCAGCTCTCAGCCGGGCGGCAATCAGCCCCAGCATTTT.

The chain combines TRBV11-2 with TRBJ2-3; no clear D. This CDR3 spans 14 amino acids. V lost 5 bases, J lost 4 bases, and 13 bases lay in between. Germline CDR1 is SGHAT and CDR2 is FQNNGV. The CDR3 protein is CASSPVGPPDTQYF. In DNA form, the CDR3 reads TGTGCCAGCAGCCCAGTCGGACCCCCAGATACGCAGTATTTT.

The chain is built from TRBV7-8 and TRBJ1-1; 8 nucleotides agree with TRBD1. Germline lookup yields CDR1 SGHVS and CDR2 FQNEAQ. The CDR3 runs to 13 residues. With V trimmed by 8 bases and J by 1 base, 3 bases remained unmatched. The CDR3 here is CASGGQGNTEAFF. CDR3 in DNA: TGTGCCAGCGGCGGACAGGGGAACACTGAAGCTTTCTTT.

The CDR3 bases are TGTGCCAGCAGCTTCGCAGGGGAGATGCCCCTCCACTTT. Its protein is CASSFAGEMPLHF. The V call is TRBV11-2, the J call TRBJ1-6, with D possibly TRBD1 on 6 matching bases. CDR1 and CDR2 from the germline V gene are SGHAT and FQNNGV. Between the trimmed V and J ends, which lost 3 bases and 13 bases, there was a span of 13 bases. This CDR3 has 13 amino acids. Drawing the rest from reference TRBV11-2 and TRBJ1-6, the complete variable domain is EAGVAQSPRYKIIEKRQSVAFWCNPISGHATLYWYQQILGQGPKLLIQFQNNGVVDDSQLPKDRFSAERLKGVDSTLKIQPAKLEDSAVYLCASSFAGEMPLHFGNGTRLTVT.

This clonotype is labeled as medium-sized. The chain has TRBV7-3 and TRBJ2-3, with no clear D. The CDR3 consists of 14 residues. V was shortened by 3 bases and J by 6 bases, with 13 bases between the two germline ends. Germline V lookup: CDR1 SGHTA, CDR2 FQGTGA. CDR3 nucleotides: TGTGCCAGCAGCTTGGATAGTTCACCGGATACGCAGTATTTT. This sequence encodes CASSLDSSPDTQYF.

This chain uses TRBV7-2 with TRBJ1-2; D is unclear. The CDR3 is 13 residues long. The germline V gene encodes CDR1 SGHTA and CDR2 FQGNSA. V dropped 2 bases and J dropped 7 bases, with 11 bases sitting between them. CDR3: CASSLIHAGGYTF. The CDR3 DNA reads TGTGCCAGCAGCTTAATCCACGCCGGTGGCTACACCTTC.

This chain connects TRBV6-5 to TRBJ2-5; D is ambiguous. This CDR3 is 13 amino acids long. Germline V CDR1 and CDR2: MNHEY, SVGAGI. V was pared by 0 bases and J by 3 bases, with 5 bases between. The CDR3 reads CASSYSTEETQYF. CDR3 nucleotides: TGTGCCAGCAGTTACTCAACGGAAGAGACCCAGTACTTC.

A few counts support this clonotype. The chain is built from TRBV11-2 and TRBJ2-3; D remains ambiguous. V was clipped by 2 bases and J by 0 bases, with 9 bases between them. CDR1 is SGHAT, CDR2 FQNNGV, per germline. This CDR3 is built from 15 residues. The chain's CDR3 is CASSLLLGSTDTQYF. CDR3 in DNA: TGTGCCAGCAGCTTATTGTTGGGCAGCACAGATACGCAGTATTTT.

This clonotype was seen only a few times. J is TRBJ2-7 and V is TRBV28; 8 bases agree with TRBD2. Per the germline V gene, CDR1 is MDHEN and CDR2 is SYDVKM. This CDR3 region has 14 residues. The V and J ends lost 8 bases and 2 bases, in that order; junction bases with no gene match: 8. As DNA, the CDR3 is TGTGCCAGCGTGCTGTCGGGAGGGCCCTACGAGCAGTACTTC. Protein: CASVLSGGPYEQYF.

V gene TRBV18 combines with J gene TRBJ2-7, with D unclear. This CDR3 is 11 amino acids long. Germline V CDR1 and CDR2: KGHSH, LQKENI. Trimming pared 8 bases from V and 0 bases from J, leaving 5 bases between. In DNA, the CDR3 is TGTGCCAGCCGCGCCTCCTACGAGCAGTACTTC. This sequence encodes CASRASYEQYF.

Sample share makes this clonotype large (0.1 to 1%). This chain uses TRBV30 with TRBJ2-5, with D maybe TRBD1 (5 bases). Germline V gene lookup returns CDR1 GTSNPN and CDR2 SVGIG (reference sequence). This CDR3 spans 13 amino acids. V gave up 3 bases and J gave up 4 bases, with 12 bases separating them. CDR3 in DNA: TGTGCCTGGAGGCCCCAGGGTGCAGAGACCCAGTACTTC. Its protein product is CAWRPQGAETQYF.